The 26 T cell receptor beta chains presented below share a single source sample, sequenced in a study of blood T cell repertoires in COVID-19. This table comes from immunoSEQ multiplex PCR, and its TCRdb copy is limited to in-frame clones, with some not included. The sample carries roughly 150,000 clones, 75% to 90% recorded once. Sequencing used peripheral blood. The receptors originated from a man aged 18-30 years with COVID-19, enrolled during active disease.

The J gene is TRBJ2-5, the V gene TRBV10-3, with D possibly matching TRBD2 (6 bases). V shed 0 bases and J shed 5 bases, with 19 bases lying between them. The CDR3 is 17 amino acids. The germline V gene encodes CDR1 ENHRY and CDR2 SYGVKD. CDR3 nucleotide sequence: TGTGCCATCAGTGAGTCGACTCGTCAGGGAGGAGTGGAGACCCAGTACTTC. It is translated as CAISESTRQGGVETQYF.

The rearrangement joins TRBV4-1 to TRBJ1-3; no clear D gene. Deletions cut 3 bases from V and 8 bases from J, with 11 bases between. CDR1 MGHRA and CDR2 YSYEKL come from the germline V gene. The CDR3 has 13 amino acids. CDR3 coding DNA: TGCGCCAGCAGCCACGCAGCGGGTTACACCATATATTTT. It translates to CASSHAAGYTIYF.

This chain links TRBV19 with TRBJ2-7; 10 bases match TRBD2. CDR1 is LNHDA and CDR2 is SQIVND in the germline V gene (reference sequence). V shed 4 bases, J shed 3 bases, and the junction held 0 bases outside the gene matches. The CDR3 spans 13 residues. CDR3 region: CASSKREGYEQYF. CDR3 sequence (DNA): TGTGCCAGTAGTAAGCGGGAGGGCTACGAGCAGTACTTC.

A few counts support this clone. V usage is TRBV27 and J usage is TRBJ2-7; the D gene is possibly TRBD2 (5 bases). The V gene lost 5 bases and the J gene lost 5 bases, with 16 bases spanning the gap. Germline CDR1 is MNHEY and CDR2 is SMNVEV (reference sequence). The CDR3 extends over 14 amino acids. The CDR3 is CASSPRAGGDEQYF. The CDR3 nucleotides are TGTGCCAGCAGTCCCCGTGCAGGAGGCGACGAGCAGTACTTC.

This chain links TRBV2 with TRBJ2-1, with 8 bases identical to TRBD2. With V trimmed by 7 bases and J by 10 bases, 6 bases remained unmatched. The CDR3 extends over 12 amino acids. The germline V gene has CDR1 SNHLY and CDR2 FYNNEI. In nucleotides, the CDR3 is TGTGCCAGCAAGGGTAGCGGGATCGAGCAGTTCTTC. Translation gives CASKGSGIEQFF.

This chain connects TRBV28 to TRBJ2-5, with a tentative D call TRBD1 (5 bases). Per the germline V gene, CDR1 is MDHEN and CDR2 is SYDVKM. The ends were cut back, 8 bases at V and 2 bases at J, with 12 bases in the middle. CDR3 size: 13 residues. The DNA for the CDR3 is TGTGCCAGCCAGAGGACACCGCAAGAGACCCAGTACTTC. This gives the protein CASQRTPQETQYF.

The V and J genes are TRBV6-2 or TRBV6-3 and TRBJ1-5, with 7 bases that match TRBD1. The CDR3 spans 14 residues. Germline V gene sequence: CDR1 MNHEY, CDR2 SVGEGT. V was pared by 5 bases and J by 5 bases, with 6 bases of the junction left unmatched. Here the CDR3 DNA reads TGTGCCAGCAGTCCCGGACAGGAGTATCAGCCCCAGCATTTT. Translating gives CASSPGQEYQPQHF.

This clone came up a few times. This sequence joins TRBV5-1 and TRBJ1-1, with D hard to call. This CDR3 comprises 13 residues. CDR1 is SGHRS and CDR2 is YFSETQ in the germline V gene. V was cut by 4 bases and J by 1 base, with 8 bases left in between. The CDR3 protein is CASSEAPNTEAFF. The CDR3 DNA is TGCGCCAGCAGCGAGGCCCCGAACACTGAAGCTTTCTTT.

There are a few counts of this clone. The rearrangement joins TRBV23-1 to TRBJ2-5; TRBD1 might be the D (6 bases). Being an ORF, TRBV23-1 has a function that is uncertain. The V end lost 2 bases, the J end lost 2 bases, and 39 bases lay between the germline ends. The CDR3 sequence is 24 residues long. The CDR3 region is CASSQRRDLRERQEASWIQETQYF. CDR3 coding DNA: TGCGCCAGCAGTCAAAGAAGGGACCTGAGGGAAAGACAGGAGGCGAGCTGGATACAAGAGACCCAGTACTTC.

This clone has more than one count but fewer than ten. V is TRBV15 and J is TRBJ2-7, with 11 bases lining up with TRBD2. There are 14 residues in the CDR3. The ends lost 5 bases at V and 12 bases at J; junction bases unmatched: 12. CDR1 and CDR2 from the germline V gene are LNHNV and YYDKDF (reference sequence). CDR3 DNA: TGTGCCACCAGCGGAACTTTAGCGGGAGGGCCCGTGTACTTC. This encodes CATSGTLAGGPVYF.

The rearrangement links TRBV29-1 to TRBJ2-3; D is undetermined. The V gene's germline CDR1 is SQVTM and CDR2 ANQGSEA. Deletions cut 4 bases from V and 4 bases from J, with 18 bases between. The CDR3 is made up of 15 amino acids. The CDR3 DNA is TGCAGCGTTGTTGTTACCCTAGACCGACCAGATACGCAGTATTTT. Its protein product is CSVVVTLDRPDTQYF.

The chain couples TRBV2 to TRBJ1-5; no firm D call. V lost 5 bases, J lost 15 bases, and 14 bases lay in between. This CDR3 has 11 amino acids. Germline CDR1 SNHLY, CDR2 FYNNEI. This chain's CDR3 is CASSKGNGRHF. The CDR3 nucleotides are TGTGCCAGCAGTAAAGGAAATGGGCGGCATTTT.

The gene calls are TRBV6-2 or TRBV6-3 and TRBJ1-2; no definite D call. The CDR3 runs 15 residues. The germline CDR1 and CDR2 sequences are MNHEY and SVGEGT. V lost 0 bases to trimming and J lost 8 bases, with 16 bases between them. The CDR3 bases are TGTGCCAGCAGTTACTCAGCGGCCTCCGGGATCGGCTACACCTTC. It codes for CASSYSAASGIGYTF.

The chain links TRBV4-2 to TRBJ2-1; 13 bases match TRBD2. V lost 4 bases, J lost 7 bases, and 7 bases stayed unmatched. Germline V gene data show CDR1 as LGHNA and CDR2 as YNFKEQ. CDR3 size: 16 residues. This chain's CDR3 is CASSRFGLAGVNEQFF. For the CDR3, the DNA is TGTGCCAGCAGCCGATTCGGACTAGCGGGAGTAAATGAGCAGTTCTTC.

V and J are TRBV27 and TRBJ2-7, with a tentative D call TRBD1 (5 bases). The V end lost 6 bases, the J end lost 1 base, and 13 bases lay between the germline ends. Germline V gene data show CDR1 as MNHEY and CDR2 as SMNVEV (reference sequence). CDR3 length: 14 amino acids. The CDR3, as DNA: TGTGCCAGCAGCCTAGGGGTAAGGTCCTACGAGCAGTACTTC. Encoded protein: CASSLGVRSYEQYF.

The chain carries TRBV19 and TRBJ1-2; perhaps TRBD1 as D (6 bases). CDR1 is LNHDA, CDR2 SQIVND, per germline (reference sequence). The CDR3 length is 15 residues. The V end was cut by 7 bases, the J end by 6 bases, with 21 bases between. For the CDR3, the DNA is TGTGCCAGTATGGCCTCGGGGGGACAAGCGGATGGCTACACCTTC. It is translated as CASMASGGQADGYTF.

The chain carries TRBV6-6 and TRBJ2-7; 13 bases align to TRBD2. V lost 9 bases, J lost 10 bases, and 9 bases stayed unmatched. This CDR3 region has 13 residues. Germline values: CDR1 MNHNY, CDR2 SVGAGI (reference sequence). The CDR3 loop reads CASSGTSGKEQYF. The DNA of the CDR3 is TGTGCCAGTTCCGGGACTAGCGGGAAGGAACAGTACTTC.

The chain joins TRBV15 to TRBJ2-7; maybe TRBD1 (5 bases). Trimming left V 6 bases short and J 2 bases short, with 14 bases between. Germline V gene data show CDR1 as LNHNV and CDR2 as YYDKDF (reference sequence). CDR3 size: 14 residues. The CDR3 bases are TGTGCCACCAGAGGGGTAGGAGCGCCCTACGAGCAGTACTTC. Translated: CATRGVGAPYEQYF.

Details on this clone: Relative to the germline gene, one junction end is altered; a read error may explain this. Different DNA sequences within this sample yield the same CDR3. The rearrangement joins TRBV5-1 to TRBJ1-4; D remains ambiguous. The length of the CDR3 is 14 residues. The germline V gene encodes CDR1 SGHRS and CDR2 YFSETQ. The chain's CDR3 is CASSLGGGNEKLLF. Written as DNA, the CDR3 is TGCGCCAGCAGCTTGGGAGGAGGCAATGAAAAACTGCTTTTT.

CDR3 protein: CASSLAGQSYEQYF. The CDR3 DNA is TGTGCCAGCAGCTTAGCCGGACAGTCCTACGAGCAGTACTTC. This chain uses TRBV7-2 with TRBJ2-7, with D perhaps matching TRBD1 (6 bases). Germline V lookup: CDR1 SGHTA, CDR2 FQGNSA. This CDR3 is 14 amino acids long. Trimming cost V 0 bases and J 1 base, with 7 bases left between them.

This CDR3 is CASSRDSSVQPQHF. The CDR3 nucleotides are TGTGCCAGCAGTCGTGACAGTTCAGTCCAGCCCCAGCATTTT. The J gene is TRBJ1-5, the V gene TRBV6-5; D possibly corresponds to TRBD1 (5 bases). CDR1 is MNHEY and CDR2 is SVGAGI in the germline V gene. There are 14 residues in the CDR3. V was pared by 5 bases and J by 7 bases, with 15 bases between.

This clone was seen only a few times. The chain recombines TRBV7-8 with TRBJ2-7, with D maybe TRBD2 (7 bases). The CDR3 covers 16 residues. CDR1 and CDR2 (germline): SGHVS, FQNEAQ. Trimming left V 6 bases short and J 2 bases short, with 20 bases between. The CDR3, as DNA: TGTGCCAGCAGACCCCCCCCGGGGGGCGAGCCCTACGAGCAGTACTTC. Its translation is CASRPPPGGEPYEQYF.

The chain employs TRBV5-6 and TRBJ1-2; TRBD1 matches 8 bases. V was clipped by 2 bases and J by 6 bases; unmatched bases: 6. The V gene's germline CDR1 is SGHDT and CDR2 YYEEEE. The CDR3 runs 14 residues. This chain's CDR3 is CASSFGQGAHGYTF. The CDR3 region has the DNA TGTGCCAGCAGCTTCGGTCAGGGGGCGCATGGCTACACCTTC.

The chain carries TRBV5-6 and TRBJ1-1; TRBD1 agrees at 9 bases. Trimming removed 6 bases from V and 4 bases from J; junction bases left unmatched: 10. CDR3 size: 15 residues. CDR1 and CDR2 (germline): SGHDT, YYEEEE. The CDR3 loop reads CASMQGTGSGTEAFF. The DNA for the CDR3 is TGTGCCAGCATGCAGGGGACAGGGTCGGGCACTGAAGCTTTCTTT.

J is TRBJ2-1 and V is TRBV24-1, with TRBD2 identical over 14 bases. The germline CDR1 and CDR2 sequences are KGHDR and SFDVKD. There are 15 residues in the CDR3. V lost 6 bases and J lost 7; bases outside the gene matches: 4. Written as DNA, the CDR3 is TGTGCCACCAGTTCCGGGACTAGCGGGAGTAATGAGCAGTTCTTC. The encoded protein is CATSSGTSGSNEQFF.

The CDR3 spells CASGKGGLASDTQYF. For the CDR3, the DNA is TGTGCCAGTGGAAAGGGCGGGCTAGCGTCTGATACGCAGTATTTT. V is TRBV19 and J is TRBJ2-3; tentative D call: TRBD2 (6 bases). Germline CDR1 LNHDA, CDR2 SQIVND (reference sequence). The CDR3 has 15 residues. Trimming stripped 8 bases from V and 6 bases from J, with 21 bases between. Using reference TRBV19 and TRBJ2-3 for the parts outside the CDR3, the full variable domain is DGGITQSPKYLFRKEGQNVTLSCEQNLNHDAMYWYRQDPGQGLRLIYYSQIVNDFQKGDIAEGYSVSREKKESFPLTVTSAQKNPTAFYLCASGKGGLASDTQYFGPGTRLTVL.